One and the same sample provided the 23 T cell receptor beta chains below, sequenced in a study of blood T cells in healthy people across ages. A second about 7 to 12 cycle PCR used barcoded and J-beta primers. Each CDR3 protein is one row after TCRdb ran MiXCR on the 5' RACE reads. The sample yields hundreds of thousands of distinct CDR3 sequences, about 28% seen once. Sequences were obtained from blood. Receptors originate from a woman older than 75 in good health.

Regarding this clonotype: One end of the junction fails to match germline, which may point to a read error. The V gene is TRBV28, the J gene TRBJ2-1, with D unresolved. Germline-derived CDR1 and CDR2 are MDHEN and SYDVKM. The CDR3 runs 14 residues. The CDR3 spells CASSLPSSCNEQFF. The CDR3 nucleotides are TGTGCCAGCAGTTTACCGAGCTCCTGCAATGAGCAGTTCTTC. The variable domain in full, with the rest retrieved from reference TRBV28 and TRBJ2-1, is DVKVTQSSRYLVKRTGEKVFLECVQDMDHENMFWYRQDPGLGLRLIYFSYDVKMKEKGDIPEGYSVSREKKERFSLILESASTNQTSMYLCASSLPSSCNEQFFGPGTRLTVL.

This clonotype showed up many times. It may be a read error: a sequence one base away is much more abundant. The J gene is TRBJ2-5, the V gene TRBV6-5; perhaps TRBD2 as D (5 bases). CDR1 and CDR2 from the germline V gene are MNHEY and SVGAGI. Trimming cost V 2 bases and J 5 bases, with 18 bases left between them. The CDR3 contains 16 residues. The CDR3, as DNA: TGTGCCAGCAGTTACGGGCAGACCCTCCGGAGGGAGACCCAGTACTTC. It specifies CASSYGQTLRRETQYF.

This clonotype has ten or more counts. CDR3: CASSYSPYAETQYF. CDR3 nucleotide sequence: TGTGCCAGCAGCTACAGTCCCTACGCTGAGACCCAGTACTTC. The chain is built from TRBV7-9 and TRBJ2-5; unclear D gene. Germline V gene sequence: CDR1 SEHNR, CDR2 FQNEAQ (reference sequence). V was trimmed by 4 bases and J by 5 bases, leaving 14 bases between them. The CDR3 sequence is 14 residues long.

This chain uses TRBV10-3 with TRBJ2-5; D gene ambiguous. This CDR3 has 12 amino acids. Trimming removed 3 bases from V and 4 bases from J, with 6 bases in between. The germline CDR1 and CDR2 sequences are ENHRY and SYGVKD. The CDR3 spells CAISDNGETQYF. The CDR3 region has the DNA TGTGCCATCAGTGATAACGGAGAGACCCAGTACTTC.

This clonotype was seen repeatedly, ten times or more. This chain joins TRBV5-1 and TRBJ1-2; D is perhaps TRBD1 (5 bases). V lost 4 bases and J lost 0, with 10 bases in between. The CDR3 consists of 14 residues. The V gene's germline CDR1 is SGHRS and CDR2 YFSETQ. Here the CDR3 reads CASSPGDSNYGYTF. In DNA, the CDR3 is TGCGCCAGCAGCCCCGGGGACTCTAACTATGGCTACACCTTC. Full variable domain (remainder filled in from reference TRBV5-1 and TRBJ1-2): KAGVTQTPRYLIKTRGQQVTLSCSPISGHRSVSWYQQTPGQGLQFLFEYFSETQRNKGNFPGRFSGRQFSNSRSEMNVSTLELGDSALYLCASSPGDSNYGYTFGSGTRLTVV.

This clonotype was counted many times. The chain has TRBV12-3 or TRBV12-4 and TRBJ2-7, with D possibly being TRBD1 (6 bases). This CDR3 region has 15 residues. Trimming removed 0 bases at V and 4 bases at J, with 13 bases between. The CDR3 reads CASSLARGRLYEQYF. For the CDR3, the DNA is TGTGCCAGCAGTTTAGCCAGGGGCCGACTGTACGAGCAGTACTTC.

This clonotype was seen more than once but under ten times. The rearrangement uses TRBV7-9 and TRBJ2-2; 8 bases agree with TRBD2. The CDR3 is 15 residues long. V shed 10 bases and J 0 bases; nucleotides not matched to a gene: 7. Germline CDR1 SEHNR, CDR2 FQNEAQ (reference sequence). CDR3 DNA sequence: TGTGCCACTTCAGCGGGGGCCACGAACACCGGGGAGCTGTTTTTT. Residues: CATSAGATNTGELFF. The entire variable domain, with the rest obtained from reference TRBV7-9 and TRBJ2-2, is as follows: DTGVSQNPRHKITKRGQNVTFRCDPISEHNRLYWYRQTLGQGPEFLTYFQNEAQLEKSRLLSDRFSAERPKGSFSTLEIQRTEQGDSAMYLCATSAGATNTGELFFGEGSRLTVL.

The chain couples TRBV24-1 to TRBJ1-1; no reliable D call. V gave up 5 bases and J gave up 0 bases, with 18 bases separating them. CDR1 is KGHDR, CDR2 SFDVKD, per germline. The CDR3 is 17 amino acids. CDR3 DNA sequence: TGTGCCACCAGTGGGGCAGCTATCGAAATGTTGAACACTGAAGCTTTCTTT. This codes for CATSGAAIEMLNTEAFF.

In the case of this clonotype: A read error may be the cause here, since a much bigger clone is one base away. V gene TRBV28 combines with J gene TRBJ2-4, with D possibly matching TRBD1 (5 bases). Germline V lookup: CDR1 MDHEN, CDR2 SYDVKM. The CDR3 length is 17 residues. V lost 5 bases and J lost 2, with 19 bases in between. The chain's CDR3 is CASSGVDSLASKNIQYF. CDR3 DNA sequence: TGTGCCAGCAGTGGGGTCGACAGCCTGGCTTCCAAAAACATTCAGTACTTC.

This clonotype has a count of ten or more. The V and J genes are TRBV7-8 and TRBJ1-2; TRBD1 matches 10 bases. V trimming: 3 bases; J trimming: 7 bases; junction bases outside the gene matches: 8. Germline CDR1 SGHVS, CDR2 FQNEAQ. The CDR3 is 15 amino acids. For the CDR3, the DNA is TGTGCCAGCAGCTTTACCGGGACAGGGGAGTCTGGCTACACCTTC. It specifies CASSFTGTGESGYTF. Full variable domain (outside the CDR3, taken from reference TRBV7-8 and TRBJ1-2): GAGVSQSPRYKVAKRGQDVALRCDPISGHVSLFWYQQALGQGPEFLTYFQNEAQLDKSGLPSDRFFAERPEGSVSTLKIQRTQQEDSAVYLCASSFTGTGESGYTFGSGTRLTVV.

V and J are TRBV7-9 and TRBJ2-2; D might be TRBD2 (6 bases). The germline gives CDR1 SEHNR, CDR2 FQNEAQ (reference sequence). V was clipped by 5 bases and J by 4 bases, with 17 bases between them. The CDR3 length is 16 residues. For the CDR3, the DNA is TGTGCCAGCAGCCTCGGGACTGCCCCGGGCACCGGGGAGCTGTTTTTT. Its protein is CASSLGTAPGTGELFF. Using reference TRBV7-9 and TRBJ2-2 for the parts outside the CDR3, the full variable domain is DTGVSQNPRHKITKRGQNVTFRCDPISEHNRLYWYRQTLGQGPEFLTYFQNEAQLEKSRLLSDRFSAERPKGSFSTLEIQRTEQGDSAMYLCASSLGTAPGTGELFFGEGSRLTVL.

The chain carries TRBV7-9 and TRBJ2-2; D unclear. CDR3 length: 15 amino acids. Germline CDR1 is SEHNR and CDR2 is FQNEAQ (reference sequence). The V and J ends lost 5 bases and 3 bases respectively, with 13 bases between them. The DNA of the CDR3 is TGTGCCAGCAGCCCCGGTAGGGTGCACACCGGGGAGCTGTTTTTT. Translating gives CASSPGRVHTGELFF.

This clonotype was observed at least ten times. This chain links TRBV29-1 with TRBJ2-7; 8 nucleotides agree with TRBD1. V trimming: 5 bases; J trimming: 5 bases; junction bases outside the gene matches: 5. Germline CDR1 and CDR2: SQVTM and ANQGSEA. This CDR3 region has 12 residues. CDR3 in DNA: TGCAGCGTTCAGCAGGGGGCTAACGAGCAGTACTTC. This gives the protein CSVQQGANEQYF.

About this clonotype itself: An end of the junction does not agree with germline; a read error may underlie this. The rearrangement links TRBV2 to TRBJ2-1, with TRBD1 identical over 8 bases. This CDR3 contains 16 residues. The germline gives CDR1 SNHLY, CDR2 FYNNEI. CDR3 in DNA: TGTGCCAGCGGTGAAAGCGGCAGGGGGCCGGTCAGTGAGCAGTTCTTC. Residues: CASGESGRGPVSEQFF.

The chain uses TRBV7-9 and TRBJ2-5; D may correspond to TRBD1 or TRBD2 (5 bases each). Germline V gene lookup returns CDR1 SEHNR and CDR2 FQNEAQ (reference sequence). The V end was cut by 5 bases, the J end by 7 bases, with 17 bases between. The CDR3 covers 14 residues. Written as DNA, the CDR3 is TGTGCCAGCAGCCACGCCGAAGAGAGGGGGACCCAGTACTTC. This codes for CASSHAEERGTQYF.

The chain has TRBV10-3 and TRBJ1-5; D may be TRBD1 (6 bases). Germline values: CDR1 ENHRY, CDR2 SYGVKD. Trimming took off 6 bases at V and 4 bases at J, with 16 bases between the two ends. The CDR3 is 15 amino acids. Here the CDR3 reads CAIRPGGGPNQPQHF. DNA for the CDR3: TGTGCCATCAGGCCGGGTGGGGGCCCTAATCAGCCCCAGCATTTT.

This clonotype was seen many times. The chain couples TRBV10-3 to TRBJ2-1; D may be TRBD1 or TRBD2 (5 bases each). Germline V gene data show CDR1 as ENHRY and CDR2 as SYGVKD. The V end lost 4 bases, the J end lost 1 base, and 11 bases lay between the germline ends. The length of the CDR3 is 15 residues. The CDR3 DNA reads TGTGCCATCAGTGGAGGGACGGATTCCTACAATGAGCAGTTCTTC. It translates to CAISGGTDSYNEQFF.

In this sample, this clonotype turned up a few times. The J gene is TRBJ2-1, the V gene TRBV7-2; possible D gene TRBD2, 6 bases. CDR3 length: 14 residues. Germline values: CDR1 SGHTA, CDR2 FQGNSA. V dropped 11 bases and J dropped 9 bases, with 23 bases sitting between them. CDR3 nucleotide sequence: TGTGCCGGCGGCCTAGGCGGGGTCTGGGGTGAGCAGTTCTTC. As protein: CAGGLGGVWGEQFF.

This clonotype showed up many times. The J gene is TRBJ2-1, the V gene TRBV7-2; D unclear. The V end lost 1 base, the J end lost 1 base, and 5 bases lay between the germline ends. This CDR3 is built from 14 residues. Germline V gives CDR1 SGHTA, CDR2 FQGNSA. The CDR3 reads CASSLELSYNEQFF. The CDR3 nucleotides are TGTGCCAGCAGCTTAGAGCTATCCTACAATGAGCAGTTCTTC.

The chain has TRBV6-2 or TRBV6-3 and TRBJ2-3; 7 bases are shared with TRBD1. Germline CDR1 MNHEY, CDR2 SVGEGT. Germline trimming cut 6 bases from V and 5 bases from J; bases unmatched to any gene: 8. The CDR3 spans 14 residues. The CDR3 region has the DNA TGTGCCAGCAGAAGACAGGGATCAGGAGATACGCAGTATTTT. Translating gives CASRRQGSGDTQYF.

The table lists this clonotype with a few counts. Given a much more abundant clone one base away, this may be a read error. The chain employs TRBV12-3 or TRBV12-4 and TRBJ1-2; no firm D call. The length of the CDR3 is 13 residues. V lost 3 bases, J lost 8 bases, and 13 bases lay in between. Written as DNA, the CDR3 is TGTGCCAGCAGTTTCTCCTACGGGGAGGGCTACACCTTC. Its translation is CASSFSYGEGYTF.

This clonotype was seen ten or more times. The chain combines TRBV6-1 with TRBJ1-2; 7 nucleotides match TRBD1. The CDR3 covers 12 residues. Germline trimming cut 6 bases from V and 7 bases from J; bases unmatched to any gene: 5. Germline V lookup: CDR1 MNHNS, CDR2 SASEGT. The CDR3 DNA reads TGTGCCAGCAGCGACAGGGTTTCTGGCTACACCTTC. Translating gives CASSDRVSGYTF.

Notes on this clonotype: A much larger clone lies a single base off, so this may be a read error. The chain recombines TRBV6-5 with TRBJ2-7; TRBD2 aligns across 7 bases. With V trimmed by 11 bases and J by 2 bases, 15 bases remained unmatched. The CDR3 is made up of 15 amino acids. Germline assignment: CDR1 MNHEY and CDR2 SVGAGI. The CDR3 is CACNPSGRSAYEQYF. Written as DNA, the CDR3 is TGTGCCTGCAACCCTAGCGGCCGATCTGCCTACGAGCAGTACTTC.